This T cell receptor beta chain was observed in a study of shared clonotypes between healthy human individuals. The CDR3 covers 14 residues. V lost 5 bases to trimming and J lost 1 base, with 9 bases between them. Germline V gives CDR1 SGHTA, CDR2 FQGTGA. At the deep level, the assay was run. Original data processing: Junction-only immunoSEQ sequences carried no quality scores, so filtering differed. Using immunoSEQ multiplex PCR, the repertoire was profiled, and TCRdb retains in-frame clones only, with some absent. V, J and clone size are those of that table, while D and trimming were read from the DNA. The table lists some 200,000 clones, approximately 61% of them singletons. The study, taken as a whole, reports: It was only blood that was sampled, and tissue repertoires likely differ.

Concerning this clone: The antigen is unknown.

This TCR came from a man in his thirties or forties in good health. The chain employs TRBV7-3 and TRBJ1-3; a possible D gene is TRBD1 (6 bases). The sequencing input was memory CD4+ T cells sorted from blood. This sample's subset: CD45RA-negative fraction. In nucleotides, the CDR3 is TGTGCCAGCAGCCCGCAGGGGTCTGGAAACACCATATATTTT. It codes for CASSPQGSGNTIYF.